Below, 20 T cell receptor beta chains from the same sample are listed, as sequenced in a study of preoperative IRX-2 immunotherapy in early breast cancer. Treatment reported: preoperative locoregional IRX-2 cytokine immunotherapy. Some clones are missing from TCRdb's copy, which holds only in-frame ones; the method was immunoSEQ multiplex PCR. Found here are 35,000 to 40,000 clones, about four fifths of them singletons; the top ten hold about 1.5%. Sequences were derived from lymph node tissue, sampled after IRX-2 immunotherapy. These receptors were taken from a human donor with breast cancer.

The chain has TRBV19 and TRBJ1-1; D might be TRBD1 (6 bases). V was shortened by 0 bases and J by 10 bases, with 12 bases between the two germline ends. Germline lookup yields CDR1 LNHDA and CDR2 SQIVND (reference sequence). There are 13 residues in the CDR3. CDR3 sequence (DNA): TGTGCCAGTAGTATAGATCTGGGCAGGGGAGCTTTCTTT. It specifies CASSIDLGRGAFF.

The chain carries TRBV7-1 and TRBJ1-6; no firm D call. TRBV7-1 is flagged as an ORF with uncertain function. The CDR3 runs 13 residues. V lost 4 bases and J lost 10, with 11 bases in between. CDR3 residues: CASSLDLRSPLHF. The CDR3 bases are TGTGCCAGCAGCTTAGACCTAAGGTCACCCCTCCACTTT.

V gene TRBV11-3 combines with J gene TRBJ2-3; 7 bases are a match to TRBD1. V was clipped by 4 bases and J by 0 bases; unmatched bases: 4. The CDR3 contains 15 residues. Per the germline V gene, CDR1 is SGHNT and CDR2 is YENEEA. CDR3 sequence reads: CASSSGTASTDTQYF. DNA for the CDR3: TGTGCCAGCAGCTCCGGGACAGCCAGCACAGATACGCAGTATTTT.

This clone was recorded once. The chain employs TRBV15 and TRBJ1-2; D gene uncertain. The germline CDR1 and CDR2 sequences are LNHNV and YYDKDF (reference sequence). Trimming left V 0 bases short and J 4 bases short, with 9 bases between. The length of the CDR3 is 14 residues. The CDR3 reads CATSRDRLSYGYTF. The DNA for the CDR3 is TGTGCCACCAGCAGAGATAGACTGAGCTATGGCTACACCTTC.

This chain links TRBV10-1 with TRBJ2-2; TRBD2 might be the D (5 bases). Germline V CDR1 and CDR2: WNHNN, SYGVQD (reference sequence). The CDR3 sequence is 13 residues long. V was clipped by 6 bases and J by 0 bases, with 5 bases between them. The CDR3 is CASRDSNTGELFF. In DNA, the CDR3 is TGCGCCAGCAGGGACTCGAACACCGGGGAGCTGTTTTTT.

The chain is built from TRBV6-8 and TRBJ1-2, with unresolved D. The CDR3 is made up of 13 amino acids. CDR1 and CDR2 (germline): MNHGY, SAAAGT. V lost 7 bases to trimming and J lost 2 bases, with 11 bases between them. CDR3 sequence: CASTPGVNYGYTF. The CDR3 DNA reads as TGTGCCAGCACCCCCGGGGTGAACTATGGCTACACCTTC.

The chain joins TRBV15 to TRBJ2-3; D perhaps matches TRBD2 (6 bases). Germline lookup yields CDR1 LNHNV and CDR2 YYDKDF (reference sequence). The CDR3 totals 15 residues. The ends were cut back, 3 bases at V and 0 bases at J, with 10 bases in the middle. The CDR3 nucleotides are TGTGCCACCAGCAGGTCTAGCGCTAGCACAGATACGCAGTATTTT. Translating gives CATSRSSASTDTQYF.

The chain couples TRBV28 to TRBJ2-5; D gene uncertain. This CDR3 is built from 12 residues. V was pared by 1 base and J by 4 bases, with 4 bases between. The germline gives CDR1 MDHEN, CDR2 SYDVKM. DNA for the CDR3: TGTGCCAGCAGTTTATTCGGAGAGACCCAGTACTTC. It yields the protein CASSLFGETQYF.

The chain employs TRBV11-3 and TRBJ2-7; D unresolved. Germline V CDR1 and CDR2: SGHNT, YENEEA. V dropped 5 bases and J dropped 0 bases, with 14 bases sitting between them. This CDR3 region has 15 residues. The CDR3 DNA reads TGTGCCAGCAGCAGCCCGAACTCAAACTCCTACGAGCAGTACTTC. Protein sequence: CASSSPNSNSYEQYF.

The rearrangement links TRBV5-1 to TRBJ1-3; D is perhaps TRBD1 (5 bases). The V end lost 0 bases, the J end lost 2 bases, and 9 bases lay between the germline ends. The CDR3 is 15 amino acids. Germline V CDR1 and CDR2: SGHRS, YFSETQ. The CDR3 loop is CASSLVGRAGNTIYF. The CDR3 bases are TGCGCCAGCAGCTTGGTAGGCAGGGCTGGAAACACCATATATTTT.

This chain joins TRBV29-1 and TRBJ1-1; D is possibly TRBD1 (6 bases). V gave up 4 bases and J gave up 3 bases, with 9 bases separating them. The germline gives CDR1 SQVTM, CDR2 ANQGSEA. The length of the CDR3 is 12 residues. The CDR3 is CSVGQGYTEAFF. The CDR3 nucleotides are TGCAGCGTTGGCCAGGGGTACACTGAAGCTTTCTTT.

This chain links TRBV11-3 with TRBJ2-1; 7 positions agree with TRBD2. Trimming cost V 1 base and J 4 bases; bases outside gene matches: 7. This CDR3 comprises 16 residues. Germline CDR1 is SGHNT and CDR2 is YENEEA. The CDR3 DNA sequence: TGTGCCAGCAGCTTAGTGGCCAGCGGGGATTACAATGAGCAGTTCTTC. Translating it yields CASSLVASGDYNEQFF.

The chain links TRBV6-8 to TRBJ2-3; 8 bases are a match to TRBD2. Trimming removed 5 bases from V and 4 bases from J; junction bases left unmatched: 5. Germline loops: CDR1 MNHGY, CDR2 SAAAGT. This CDR3 spans 14 amino acids. The CDR3 sequence is CASSGSGGSDTQYF. The CDR3 region has the DNA TGTGCCAGCAGTGGCAGCGGGGGTTCAGATACGCAGTATTTT.

The chain couples TRBV6-8 to TRBJ1-1; tentative D call: TRBD1 (6 bases). The V gene's germline CDR1 is MNHGY and CDR2 SAAAGT. Trimming removed 4 bases from V and 3 bases from J, with 15 bases in between. The CDR3 sequence is 15 residues long. The CDR3 region is CASSLIGGGDTEAFF. The CDR3 DNA reads TGTGCCAGCAGTTTAATTGGGGGCGGGGACACTGAAGCTTTCTTT.

This chain joins TRBV30 and TRBJ1-5; D might be TRBD1 (6 bases). Germline-derived CDR1 and CDR2 are GTSNPN and SVGIG (reference sequence). The CDR3 contains 14 residues. The V end was cut by 3 bases, the J end by 4 bases, with 13 bases between. CDR3 residues: CAWRGPGENQPQHF. CDR3 in DNA: TGTGCCTGGAGAGGGCCAGGGGAAAATCAGCCCCAGCATTTT.

Only one count was recorded for this clone. The chain employs TRBV7-2 and TRBJ2-7; weak D call: TRBD2 (5 bases). V lost 2 bases, J lost 2 bases, and 10 bases lay in between. The CDR3 length is 14 residues. Germline V gene sequence: CDR1 SGHTA, CDR2 FQGNSA. This chain's CDR3 is CASSLMPGTYEQYF. In DNA form, the CDR3 reads TGTGCCAGCAGCTTAATGCCGGGGACCTACGAGCAGTACTTC.

In its sample, this clone was seen once. The chain couples TRBV11-3 to TRBJ2-7, with 8 bases lining up with TRBD1. The CDR3 sequence is 14 residues long. The J segment lost 2 bases and the V segment lost 3 bases, leaving 3 bases of the junction unmatched. Germline values: CDR1 SGHNT, CDR2 YENEEA. The DNA for the CDR3 is TGTGCCAGCAGCTTGGACAGGGAGACCTACGAGCAGTACTTC. It encodes CASSLDRETYEQYF.

The V gene is TRBV6-8, the J gene TRBJ1-6; D not resolved. Germline V gene data show CDR1 as MNHGY and CDR2 as SAAAGT. The V end lost 5 bases, the J end lost 10 bases, and 12 bases lay between the germline ends. There are 13 residues in the CDR3. The CDR3 DNA reads as TGTGCCAGCAGTGACTGGAGCGGGTCACCCCTCCACTTT. As protein: CASSDWSGSPLHF.

This chain links TRBV11-3 with TRBJ2-5; 9 nucleotides agree with TRBD1. There are 14 residues in the CDR3. Germline V CDR1 and CDR2: SGHNT, YENEEA. J lost 2 bases, V lost 5 bases, and 3 bases had no gene match. The CDR3 DNA reads as TGTGCCAGCAGCCCCGACAGGGGGCAAGAGACCCAGTACTTC. Encoded protein: CASSPDRGQETQYF.

The J gene is TRBJ1-2, the V gene TRBV14, with 9 bases lining up with TRBD1. Germline V gene lookup returns CDR1 SGHDN and CDR2 FVKESK. Trimming cost V 0 bases and J 4 bases; bases outside gene matches: 15. CDR3 length: 19 residues. CDR3: CASSQDAPGQGFFGYGYTF. The CDR3 DNA is TGTGCCAGCAGCCAAGATGCTCCGGGACAGGGTTTTTTCGGCTATGGCTACACCTTC.